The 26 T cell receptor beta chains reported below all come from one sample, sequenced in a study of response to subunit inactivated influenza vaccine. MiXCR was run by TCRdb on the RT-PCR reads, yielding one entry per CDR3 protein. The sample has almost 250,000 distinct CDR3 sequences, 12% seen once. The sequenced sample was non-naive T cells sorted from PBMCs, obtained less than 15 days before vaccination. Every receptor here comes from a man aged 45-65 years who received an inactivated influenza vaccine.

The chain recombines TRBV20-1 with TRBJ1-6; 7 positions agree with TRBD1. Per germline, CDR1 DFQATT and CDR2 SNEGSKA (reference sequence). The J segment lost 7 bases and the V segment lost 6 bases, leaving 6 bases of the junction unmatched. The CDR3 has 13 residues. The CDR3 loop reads CSAERDSNSPLHF. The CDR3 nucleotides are TGCAGTGCCGAACGGGACAGCAATTCACCCCTCCACTTT.

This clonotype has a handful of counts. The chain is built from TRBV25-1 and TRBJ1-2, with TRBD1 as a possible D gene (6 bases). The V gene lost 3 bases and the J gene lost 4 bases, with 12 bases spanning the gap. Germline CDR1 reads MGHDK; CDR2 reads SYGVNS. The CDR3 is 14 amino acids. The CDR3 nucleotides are TGTGCCAGCAGTGACGGCAGGGGTAGCTATGGCTACACCTTC. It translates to CASSDGRGSYGYTF.

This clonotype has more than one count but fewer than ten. CDR3 sequence (DNA): TGCGCCAGCAGCCAAAGTTGGACAGGGAGGTACGAGCAGTACTTC. Its translation: CASSQSWTGRYEQYF. The chain uses TRBV4-3 and TRBJ2-7, with 8 bases fitting TRBD1. This CDR3 contains 15 residues. After removal of 2 bases from V and 4 bases from J, the junction contained 7 bases not matched to a gene. Per germline, CDR1 LGHNA and CDR2 YSLEER.

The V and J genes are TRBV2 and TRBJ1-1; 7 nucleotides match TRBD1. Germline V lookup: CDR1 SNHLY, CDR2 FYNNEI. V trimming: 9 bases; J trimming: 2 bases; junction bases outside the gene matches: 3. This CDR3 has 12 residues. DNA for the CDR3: TGTGCCAGTTACAGGGGTAACACTGAAGCTTTCTTT. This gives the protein CASYRGNTEAFF.

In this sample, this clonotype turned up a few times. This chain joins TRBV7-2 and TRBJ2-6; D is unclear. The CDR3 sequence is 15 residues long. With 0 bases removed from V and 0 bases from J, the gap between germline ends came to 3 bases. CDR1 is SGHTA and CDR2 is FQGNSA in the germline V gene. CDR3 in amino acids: CASSLASSGANVLTF. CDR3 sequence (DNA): TGTGCCAGCAGCTTAGCGAGCTCTGGGGCCAACGTCCTGACTTTC.

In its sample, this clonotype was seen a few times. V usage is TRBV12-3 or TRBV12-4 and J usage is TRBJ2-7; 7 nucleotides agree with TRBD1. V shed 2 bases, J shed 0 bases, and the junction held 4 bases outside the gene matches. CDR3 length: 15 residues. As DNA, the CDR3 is TGTGCCAGCAGTTTAAGGACAGGCTACTCCTACGAGCAGTACTTC. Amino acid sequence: CASSLRTGYSYEQYF.

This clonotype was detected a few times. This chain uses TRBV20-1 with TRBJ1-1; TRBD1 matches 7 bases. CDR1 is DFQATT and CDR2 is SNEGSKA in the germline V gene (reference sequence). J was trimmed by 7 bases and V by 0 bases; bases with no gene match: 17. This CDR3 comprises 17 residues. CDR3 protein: CSARDLLGGEVVIEAFF. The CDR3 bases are TGCAGTGCTAGAGATCTACTAGGGGGCGAAGTTGTGATTGAAGCTTTCTTT.

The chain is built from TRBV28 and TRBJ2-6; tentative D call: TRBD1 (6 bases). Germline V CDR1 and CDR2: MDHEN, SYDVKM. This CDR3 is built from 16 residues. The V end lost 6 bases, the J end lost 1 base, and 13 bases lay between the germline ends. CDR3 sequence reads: CASRQPQGSGANVLTF. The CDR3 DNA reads TGTGCCAGCAGGCAACCACAGGGTTCTGGGGCCAACGTCCTGACTTTC.

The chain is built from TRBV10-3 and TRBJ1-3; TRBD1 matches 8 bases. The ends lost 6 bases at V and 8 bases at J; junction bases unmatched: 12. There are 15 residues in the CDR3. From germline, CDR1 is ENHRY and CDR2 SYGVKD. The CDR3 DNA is TGTGCCATCAGCACCGGGACGGGGACAGGAGACACCATATATTTT. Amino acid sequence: CAISTGTGTGDTIYF.

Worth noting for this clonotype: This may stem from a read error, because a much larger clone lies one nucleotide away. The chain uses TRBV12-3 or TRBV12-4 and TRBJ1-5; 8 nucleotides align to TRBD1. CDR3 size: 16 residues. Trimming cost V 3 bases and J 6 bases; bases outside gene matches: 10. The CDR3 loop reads CASSFPQGALGQPQHF. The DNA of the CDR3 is TGTGCCAGCAGTTTTCCGCAGGGGGCATTGGGTCAGCCCCAGCATTTT.

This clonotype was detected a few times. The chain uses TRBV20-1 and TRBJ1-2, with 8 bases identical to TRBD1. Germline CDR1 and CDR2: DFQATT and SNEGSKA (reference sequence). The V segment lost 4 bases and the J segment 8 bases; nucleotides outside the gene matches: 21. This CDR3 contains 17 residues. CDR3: CSAIFSLATRGLGGYTF. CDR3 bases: TGCAGTGCTATTTTTAGTTTGGCGACCAGGGGGCTCGGGGGCTACACCTTC.

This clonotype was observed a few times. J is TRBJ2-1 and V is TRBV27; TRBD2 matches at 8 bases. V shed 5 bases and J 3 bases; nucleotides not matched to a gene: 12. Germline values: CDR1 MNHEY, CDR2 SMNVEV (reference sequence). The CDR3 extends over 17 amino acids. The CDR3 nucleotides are TGTGCCAGCAGTCCCTTCTCCAGCGGGAGTCTCTACAATGAGCAGTTCTTC. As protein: CASSPFSSGSLYNEQFF.

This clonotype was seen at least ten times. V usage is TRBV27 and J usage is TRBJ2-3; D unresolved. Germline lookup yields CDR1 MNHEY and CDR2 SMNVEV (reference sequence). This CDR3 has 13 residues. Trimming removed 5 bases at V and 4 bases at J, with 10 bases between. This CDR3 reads CASSAAGPDTQYF. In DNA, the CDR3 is TGTGCCAGCAGTGCTGCAGGTCCAGATACGCAGTATTTT.

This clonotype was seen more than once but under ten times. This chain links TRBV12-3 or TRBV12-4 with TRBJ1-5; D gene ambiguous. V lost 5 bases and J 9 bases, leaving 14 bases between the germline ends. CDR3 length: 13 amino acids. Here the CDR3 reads CASSPRGDGPQHF. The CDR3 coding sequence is TGTGCCAGCAGTCCCCGCGGCGACGGGCCCCAGCATTTT.

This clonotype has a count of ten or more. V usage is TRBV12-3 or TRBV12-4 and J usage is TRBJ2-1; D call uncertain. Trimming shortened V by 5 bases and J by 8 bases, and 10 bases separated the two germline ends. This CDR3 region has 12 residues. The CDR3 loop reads CASSRDKDEQFF. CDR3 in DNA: TGTGCCAGCAGTAGAGACAAGGATGAGCAGTTCTTC.

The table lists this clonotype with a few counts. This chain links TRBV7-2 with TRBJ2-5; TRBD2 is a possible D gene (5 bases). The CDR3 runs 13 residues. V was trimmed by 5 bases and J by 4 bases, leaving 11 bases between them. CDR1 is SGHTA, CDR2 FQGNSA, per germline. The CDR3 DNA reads TGTGCCAGCAGCGTGGGAGTAGGAGAGACCCAGTACTTC. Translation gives CASSVGVGETQYF. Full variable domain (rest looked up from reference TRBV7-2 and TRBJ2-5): GAGVSQSPSNKVTEKGKDVELRCDPISGHTALYWYRQSLGQGLEFLIYFQGNSAPDKSGLPSDRFSAERTGGSVSTLTIQRTQQEDSAVYLCASSVGVGETQYFGPGTRLLVL.

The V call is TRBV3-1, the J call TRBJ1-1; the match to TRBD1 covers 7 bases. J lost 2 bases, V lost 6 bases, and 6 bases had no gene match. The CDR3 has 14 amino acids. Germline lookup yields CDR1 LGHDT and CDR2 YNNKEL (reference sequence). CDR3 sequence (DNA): TGTGCCAGCAGACCGGGACAGACAAACACTGAAGCTTTCTTT. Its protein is CASRPGQTNTEAFF. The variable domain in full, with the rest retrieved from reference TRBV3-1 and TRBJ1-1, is DTAVSQTPKYLVTQMGNDKSIKCEQNLGHDTMYWYKQDSKKFLKIMFSYNNKELIINETVPNRFSPKSPDKAHLNLHINSLELGDSAVYFCASRPGQTNTEAFFGQGTRLTVV.

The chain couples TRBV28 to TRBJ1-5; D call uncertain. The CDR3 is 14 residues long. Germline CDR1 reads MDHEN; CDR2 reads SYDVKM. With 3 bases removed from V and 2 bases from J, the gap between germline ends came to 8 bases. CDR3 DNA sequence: TGTGCCAGCAGTTTGTCCACAGGCAATCAGCCCCAGCATTTT. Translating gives CASSLSTGNQPQHF.

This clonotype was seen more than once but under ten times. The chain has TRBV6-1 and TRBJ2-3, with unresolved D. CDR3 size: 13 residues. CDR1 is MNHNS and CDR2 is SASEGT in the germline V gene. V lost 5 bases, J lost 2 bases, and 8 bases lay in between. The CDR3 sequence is CASSPTYTDTQYF. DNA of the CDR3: TGTGCCAGCAGTCCCACCTACACAGATACGCAGTATTTT.

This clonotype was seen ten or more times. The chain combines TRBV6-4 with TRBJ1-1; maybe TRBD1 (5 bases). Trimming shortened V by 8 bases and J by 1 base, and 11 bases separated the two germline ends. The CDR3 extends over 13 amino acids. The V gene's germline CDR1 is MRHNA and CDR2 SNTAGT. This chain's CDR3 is CASAVGANTEAFF. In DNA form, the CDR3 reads TGTGCCAGCGCAGTCGGGGCGAACACTGAAGCTTTCTTT.

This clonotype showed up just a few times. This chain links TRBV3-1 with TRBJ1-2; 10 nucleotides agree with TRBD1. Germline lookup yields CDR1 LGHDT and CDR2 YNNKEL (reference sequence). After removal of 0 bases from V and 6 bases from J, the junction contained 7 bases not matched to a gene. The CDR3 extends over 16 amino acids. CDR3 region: CASSQDLRTGGNGYTF. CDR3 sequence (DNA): TGTGCCAGCAGCCAAGATCTCAGGACAGGGGGTAATGGCTACACCTTC.

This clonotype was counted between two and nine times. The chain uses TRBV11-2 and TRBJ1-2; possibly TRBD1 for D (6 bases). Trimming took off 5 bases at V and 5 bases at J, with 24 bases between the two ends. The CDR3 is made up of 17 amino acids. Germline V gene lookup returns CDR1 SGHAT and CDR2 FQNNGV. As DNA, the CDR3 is TGTGCCAGCAGCCGTCCTTTCCCGGGGGGCGAGCGGTATGGCTACACCTTC. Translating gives CASSRPFPGGERYGYTF.

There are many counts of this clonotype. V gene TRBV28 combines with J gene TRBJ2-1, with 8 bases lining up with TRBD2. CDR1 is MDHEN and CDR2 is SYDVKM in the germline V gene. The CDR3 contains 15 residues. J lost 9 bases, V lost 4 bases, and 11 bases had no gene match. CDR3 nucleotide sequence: TGTGCCAGCAGTTGGACTTGGCGGGGGGTCGGTGAGCAGTTCTTC. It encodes CASSWTWRGVGEQFF.

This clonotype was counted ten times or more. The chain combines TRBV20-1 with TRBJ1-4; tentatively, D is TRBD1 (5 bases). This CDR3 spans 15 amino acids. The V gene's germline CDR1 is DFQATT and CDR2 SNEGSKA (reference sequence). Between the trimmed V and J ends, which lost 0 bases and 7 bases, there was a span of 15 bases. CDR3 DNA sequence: TGCAGTGCTAGAGACCGAGGCGGGGGGGGTGAAAAACTGTTTTTT. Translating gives CSARDRGGGGEKLFF.

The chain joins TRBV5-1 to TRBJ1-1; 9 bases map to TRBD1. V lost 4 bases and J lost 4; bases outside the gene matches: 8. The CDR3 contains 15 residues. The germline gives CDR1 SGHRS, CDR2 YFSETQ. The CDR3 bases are TGCGCCAGCAGCGAACAGGGGGCGCCTGGCACTGAAGCTTTCTTT. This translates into CASSEQGAPGTEAFF.

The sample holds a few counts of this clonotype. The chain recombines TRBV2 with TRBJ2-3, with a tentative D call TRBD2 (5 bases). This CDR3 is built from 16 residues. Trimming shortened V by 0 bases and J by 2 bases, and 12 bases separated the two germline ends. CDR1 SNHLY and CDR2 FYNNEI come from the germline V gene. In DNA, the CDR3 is TGTGCCAGCAGTGAAGCAGTGGGAGAGTTCACAGATACGCAGTATTTT. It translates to CASSEAVGEFTDTQYF.